This TCR beta chain was sequenced in a study of beta chain features in type 1 diabetes. In the study overall: Patients looked much like healthy donors when it came to age, gender and cell yields. Notes on the study in general: Comparison showed that naive, central memory and Treg TCRB repertoires appeared more similar among patients than among healthy donors.

CDR3 length: 15 amino acids. Looked up from germline, CDR1 is SNHLY and CDR2 is FYNNEI. The V end was cut by 0 bases, the J end by 4 bases, with 12 bases between. As to this clone: What it recognizes is unknown.

The sequenced template was cDNA made from the entire isolated RNA. TCRdb's copy holds only in-frame clones and misses some; the assay was immunoSEQ multiplex PCR. The sample consists of about 350,000 clones, roughly a fifth of them appearing once. Based on CD45RO/CCR7/CD25/CD127/CD95/CD27, CD4+ regulatory, stem cell-like memory, naive and central memory cells were sorted. Each sorted population was over 95% pure. The clonotype was recovered from a woman between 18 and 29 years old in good health. The J gene is TRBJ2-5, the V gene TRBV2; no clear D. Sequencing used naive CD4+ T cells from blood. The DNA for the CDR3 is TGTGCCAGCAGTGAAGCGCTTCTAGTCGGAGAGACCCAGTACTTC. Protein: CASSEALLVGETQYF.